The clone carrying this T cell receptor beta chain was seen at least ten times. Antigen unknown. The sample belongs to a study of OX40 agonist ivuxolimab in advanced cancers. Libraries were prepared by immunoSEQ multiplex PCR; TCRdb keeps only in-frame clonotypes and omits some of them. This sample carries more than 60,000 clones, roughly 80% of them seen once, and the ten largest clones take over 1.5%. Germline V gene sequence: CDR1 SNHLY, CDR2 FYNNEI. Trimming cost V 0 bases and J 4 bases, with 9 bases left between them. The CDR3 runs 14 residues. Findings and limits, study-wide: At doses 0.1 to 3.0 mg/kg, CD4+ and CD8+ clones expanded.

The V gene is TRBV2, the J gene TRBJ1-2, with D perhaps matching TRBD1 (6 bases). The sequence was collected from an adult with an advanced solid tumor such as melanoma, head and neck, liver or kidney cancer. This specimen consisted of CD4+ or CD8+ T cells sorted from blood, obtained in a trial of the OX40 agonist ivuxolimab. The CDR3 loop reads CASSEAQGGYGYTF. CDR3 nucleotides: TGTGCCAGCAGTGAAGCACAGGGTGGCTATGGCTACACCTTC.